This T cell receptor (beta chain) derives from a study of T cells in localized non-small cell lung cancer. Overall study findings and caveats: Because only a single region of the tumor was sequenced, heterogeneity remains possible.

Assay used: immunoSEQ multiplex PCR; TCRdb lists only in-frame clones, some missing. The sample shows around 41,000 clones, 86% of them seen only once. CDR1 is SGHTA and CDR2 is FQGTGA in the germline V gene. The trim removed 5 bases at V and 3 bases at J, leaving 9 bases unmatched. CDR3 size: 15 residues. On this clone itself: What it binds is not known.

The sample was peripheral blood, taken before any cancer treatment. The sequence was collected from a woman aged 18 to 55 with stage III lung adenocarcinoma. The V gene is TRBV7-3, the J gene TRBJ1-2; the match to TRBD1 covers 7 bases. CDR3 coding DNA: TGTGCCAGCAGCGCATTGACAGGGCCAGACTATGGCTACACCTTC. Residues: CASSALTGPDYGYTF.